This T cell receptor (beta chain) was sequenced during a study of shared clonotypes between healthy human individuals (dated by TCRdb to about 2020). For context, the study as a whole: The cohort comprised a couple of women and three men aged 18 to 49 years. For each donor, CD4 naive and CD4 memory were each given three plates, CD8 naive was given two plates, and CD8 memory was given one plate. To estimate repertoire size and how much clonotypes are shared between individuals, the study performed deep sequencing of blood TCR repertoires from a few healthy adults. Different laboratories and diverse techniques were used to prepare libraries and sequence TCR repertoires, to increase sequencing depth and limit assay-specific biases. Each donor's leukapheresis produced roughly between roughly 0.94 and 9.5 billion PBMCs. What the authors observed across the whole study: Pairwise subsampling led to the expectation that sequencing depth would affect the degree of clonotype sharing among donors. The genetic and exposure-history diversity represented was limited by the small number of donors. Compared with non-shared clonotypes, clonotypes shared by all four sorted-subset donors had higher generation probabilities. Sharing across a handful of donors was observed for around 4.8% of naive CD4, 3% to 3.5% of naive CD8, around 2.5% of memory CD4, and about 0.4% of memory CD8 clonotypes. Naive subsets generally had larger estimated clonotype richness than memory subsets. Even with the large sequencing depth, rarefaction of the sorted-subset datasets indicated that sequencing was incomplete. Only blood was sampled, and tissue TCR repertoires likely differ from those in blood.

Remarks on this clone: The antigen this receptor binds is unknown. No much larger clone exists at a distance of one base, and base qualities are not known.

Taken from the germline V gene, the CDR1 and CDR2 loops are SGDLS and YYNGEE. V is pruned by 0 bases and J by 9 bases, leaving 2 bases of the junction without a gene match. Counted from cysteine to phenylalanine, this CDR3 has 15 amino acids. CDR3 DNA only is kept here, 45 bases in frame from base 1. CD8 naive samples consisted of CD45RO-negative cells that were positively selected for CCR7, yielding a CD45RA+CCR7+ population without TemRA cells. The donors were healthy, HIV-negative adults who had no recently reported acute infections or vaccinations. Every donor was a Caucasian adult living in Nashville, Tennessee, USA. Blood was obtained by leukapheresis, after which PBMCs were separated by Ficoll-Histopaque density gradient centrifugation and cryopreserved in liquid nitrogen vapor phase. Analytical flow cytometry was used to check the purity and quantity of each magnetically sorted T cell population. Genomic DNA was isolated from every sorted fraction and measured by UV absorbance on a Nanodrop 2000c.

TCR CDR3 regions were amplified from genomic DNA by multiplex PCR using the deep immunoSEQ assay. Extracted genomic DNA from each cell subset was spread evenly across all wells of several immunoSEQ 96-well plates, with each plate serving as a replicate. For sorted subsets, each replicate PCR was loaded with about 0.2 ug genomic DNA, equivalent to 30,000 to 35,000 T cell genomes. Purified libraries were quantified with a Qubit 3.0 fluorometer, sized on a Bioanalyzer 2100, and re-quantified with the KAPA Library Quantification kit. Each immunoSEQ 96-well plate was sequenced on its own single-read 150-cycle Illumina NextSeq 550 flow cell. Under the source paper's analysis protocol: The immunoSEQ output contained only junctional sequences without quality scores, so filtering could not match that applied to full-length reads. Sequences were annotated with PyIR, a Python wrapper for IgBLAST v1.9, using IMGT germline references to assign V/J genes and CDR3. Any read was removed if the V/J assignment was weak (E-value above 1e-6), the CDR3 was missing, or the read contained stop codons, out-of-frame junctions, or ambiguous translated residues. V3J clonotypes were defined as sequences sharing an identical inferred V gene, J gene, and CDR3 amino acid sequence. To compute the percentage overlap between repertoires, the number of shared unique clonotypes was divided by the size of the smaller repertoire. Repertoire richness was assessed with RTK rarefaction, the Chao1 estimator, and Recon v2.1 estimates of unobserved clonotypes. OLGA was used to compute generation probabilities for all TCRbeta clonotypes that the gDNA method yielded from a handful of donors. Not all clones reach the TCRdb copy of this immuneACCESS table, which keeps in-frame sequences only. Checked studies attribute under half of the gap to unresolved V genes and leave the rest unexplained. The V and J calls and clone size are taken from that table; D and trimming were inferred from the DNA. This sample is represented by 1.5 million to 2.5 million clones; roughly 95% of them were singletons. Clones ranked in the top ten supply roughly 1% of the sample.

The chain employs TRBV9 and TRBJ1-6, and 11 junction bases match TRBD1. The sample taken for sequencing was naive CD8+ T cells sorted from blood. Interpreted using the paper, the cell subset or site label stands for: CD45RA+CCR7+. The sequence derives from a man younger than 30 in good health. CDR3 loop: CASSVEGTGGSPLHF. The DNA reads TGTGCCAGCAGCGTAGAAGGGACAGGGGGTTCACCCCTCCACTTT.